These T cell receptor beta chains were read from a single sample in a study of CD8+ T cells in alopecia areata. TCRdb's copy holds only in-frame clones and misses some; the assay was immunoSEQ multiplex PCR. There are approximately 40,000 clones in the sample; nearly 55% occur only once, and 1.8% lies in the top ten. Sequencing input: CD4+ Tregs sorted from blood. These receptors were obtained from a human donor with alopecia areata. CDR3s include the opening cysteine and the closing phenylalanine or tryptophan. The order of the fields is clone size, J gene, V gene, CDR3 length, D gene, CDR3 protein, CDR3 DNA. The D gene is left open where the match is weak. Expanded clones are given a class, and other clones once, few, many or no size at all.

abundance: NA; j_gene: TRBJ2-1; v_gene: TRBV4-3; len: 15; d_gene: TRBD1; CDR3aa: CASSAQGAGYNEQFF; CDR3nt: TGCGCCAGCAGCGCACAGGGGGCGGGTTACAATGAGCAGTTCTTC
abundance: NA; j_gene: TRBJ1-6; v_gene: TRBV4-1; len: 16; d_gene: NA; CDR3aa: CASSQDAGSQYSPLHF; CDR3nt: TGCGCCAGCAGCCAAGACGCCGGGTCCCAATATTCACCCCTCCACTTT
abundance: few; j_gene: TRBJ2-2; v_gene: TRBV6-1; len: 15; d_gene: NA; CDR3aa: CASQNRAFDTGELFF; CDR3nt: TGTGCCAGCCAAAACAGGGCTTTCGACACCGGGGAGCTGTTTTTT
abundance: NA; j_gene: TRBJ2-7; v_gene: TRBV5-1; len: 14; d_gene: NA; CDR3aa: CASSRQGSSYEQYF; CDR3nt: TGCGCCAGCAGCCGTCAGGGGTCTTCCTACGAGCAGTACTTC
abundance: NA; j_gene: TRBJ2-7; v_gene: TRBV9; len: 15; d_gene: NA; CDR3aa: CASSVSAGPSYEQYF; CDR3nt: TGTGCCAGCAGCGTATCGGCGGGACCCTCCTACGAGCAGTACTTC
abundance: NA; j_gene: TRBJ2-5; v_gene: TRBV7-3; len: 14; d_gene: TRBD2; CDR3aa: CASSLTSLAETQYF; CDR3nt: TGTGCCAGCAGCTTAACGTCACTAGCGGAGACCCAGTACTTC
abundance: NA; j_gene: TRBJ2-3; v_gene: TRBV7-2; len: 16; d_gene: TRBD2; CDR3aa: CASSPTGGISTDTQYF; CDR3nt: TGTGCCAGCAGCCCCACGGGGGGGATTAGCACAGATACGCAGTATTTT
abundance: NA; j_gene: TRBJ2-7; v_gene: TRBV29-1; len: 13; d_gene: NA; CDR3aa: CSVEDSTTYEQYF; CDR3nt: TGCAGCGTTGAAGATTCGACGACCTACGAGCAGTACTTC
abundance: few; j_gene: TRBJ2-1; v_gene: TRBV10-2; len: 16; d_gene: NA; CDR3aa: CASRGRSAVSYNEQFF; CDR3nt: TGCGCCAGCAGGGGCAGGTCAGCCGTCTCCTACAATGAGCAGTTCTTC
abundance: NA; j_gene: TRBJ2-1; v_gene: TRBV20-1; len: 11; d_gene: NA; CDR3aa: CSASSGYKQFF; CDR3nt: TGCAGTGCTAGTAGCGGATACAAGCAGTTCTTC
abundance: medium-sized; j_gene: TRBJ2-7; v_gene: TRBV5-1; len: 11; d_gene: NA; CDR3aa: CASSLRDEQYF; CDR3nt: TGCGCCAGCAGCTTGAGAGACGAGCAGTACTTC
abundance: NA; j_gene: TRBJ1-2; v_gene: TRBV5-1; len: 12; d_gene: NA; CDR3aa: CASSWGSYGYTF; CDR3nt: TGCGCCAGCAGTTGGGGCAGCTATGGCTACACCTTC
abundance: once; j_gene: TRBJ1-4; v_gene: TRBV5-1; len: 14; d_gene: NA; CDR3aa: CASSLVSDREKLFF; CDR3nt: TGCGCCAGCAGTCTCGTTTCCGACCGGGAAAAACTGTTTTTT
abundance: NA; j_gene: TRBJ1-2; v_gene: TRBV27; len: 15; d_gene: NA; CDR3aa: CASKPRAHLNYGYTF; CDR3nt: TGTGCCAGCAAACCCAGGGCCCACCTTAACTATGGCTACACCTTC
abundance: NA; j_gene: TRBJ1-1; v_gene: TRBV4-2; len: 14; d_gene: NA; CDR3aa: CASSHPEDYTEAFF; CDR3nt: TGTGCCAGCAGCCACCCCGAAGATTACACTGAAGCTTTCTTT
abundance: few; j_gene: TRBJ1-1; v_gene: TRBV28; len: 13; d_gene: NA; CDR3aa: CASAPGGQTEAFF; CDR3nt: TGTGCCAGCGCCCCCGGGGGGCAAACTGAAGCTTTCTTT
abundance: NA; j_gene: TRBJ2-2; v_gene: TRBV6-6; len: 13; d_gene: TRBD2; CDR3aa: CASKLAETGELFF; CDR3nt: TGTGCCAGCAAACTAGCGGAGACCGGGGAGCTGTTTTTT
abundance: NA; j_gene: TRBJ1-2; v_gene: TRBV9; len: 14; d_gene: TRBD1; CDR3aa: CASSYTGANYGYTF; CDR3nt: TGTGCCAGCAGCTACACAGGGGCCAACTATGGCTACACCTTC
abundance: NA; j_gene: TRBJ2-5; v_gene: TRBV18; len: 15; d_gene: NA; CDR3aa: CASSLGQGPFGTQYF; CDR3nt: TGTGCCAGCTCATTGGGGCAGGGCCCTTTCGGGACCCAGTACTTC
abundance: few; j_gene: TRBJ2-7; v_gene: TRBV18; len: 14; d_gene: NA; CDR3aa: CASSPPGTAYEQYF; CDR3nt: TGTGCCAGCTCACCGCCCGGGACGGCCTACGAGCAGTACTTC
abundance: NA; j_gene: TRBJ2-3; v_gene: TRBV20-1; len: 11; d_gene: TRBD1; CDR3aa: CSARGQLAQYF; CDR3nt: TGCAGTGCTAGGGGACAGCTAGCGCAGTATTTT
abundance: NA; j_gene: TRBJ2-7; v_gene: TRBV5-1; len: 13; d_gene: NA; CDR3aa: CASSLEGRYEQYF; CDR3nt: TGCGCCAGCAGCTTGGAGGGACGCTACGAGCAGTACTTC
abundance: NA; j_gene: TRBJ2-5; v_gene: TRBV20-1; len: 10; d_gene: NA; CDR3aa: CSARAGLQYF; CDR3nt: TGCAGTGCTAGAGCTGGGCTCCAGTACTTC
abundance: few; j_gene: TRBJ2-7; v_gene: TRBV14; len: 12; d_gene: NA; CDR3aa: CASSRPYYEQYF; CDR3nt: TGTGCCAGCAGCCGCCCTTACTACGAGCAGTACTTC
abundance: NA; j_gene: TRBJ1-1; v_gene: TRBV11-2; len: 14; d_gene: NA; CDR3aa: CASSFRARDTEAFF; CDR3nt: TGTGCCAGCAGCTTCAGGGCTAGGGACACTGAAGCTTTCTTT
abundance: NA; j_gene: TRBJ2-1; v_gene: TRBV4-2; len: 13; d_gene: NA; CDR3aa: CASSQLASNEQFF; CDR3nt: TGTGCCAGCAGCCAACTTGCCAGCAATGAGCAGTTCTTC
abundance: NA; j_gene: TRBJ1-2; v_gene: TRBV7-2; len: 14; d_gene: NA; CDR3aa: CASSLVGIPYGYTF; CDR3nt: TGTGCCAGCAGCTTAGTAGGGATTCCCTATGGCTACACCTTC
abundance: NA; j_gene: TRBJ1-5; v_gene: TRBV6-5; len: 14; d_gene: TRBD1; CDR3aa: CASSIQGANQPQHF; CDR3nt: TGTGCCAGCAGTATACAGGGGGCCAATCAGCCCCAGCATTTT
abundance: few; j_gene: TRBJ2-2; v_gene: TRBV5-6; len: 13; d_gene: NA; CDR3aa: CASSWGLTGELFF; CDR3nt: TGTGCCAGCAGCTGGGGACTCACCGGGGAGCTGTTTTTT
abundance: NA; j_gene: TRBJ2-1; v_gene: TRBV7-2; len: 15; d_gene: TRBD2; CDR3aa: CASSFGGARRNEQFF; CDR3nt: TGTGCCAGCAGCTTCGGGGGGGCCAGGCGCAATGAGCAGTTCTTC
abundance: NA; j_gene: TRBJ2-7; v_gene: TRBV28; len: 15; d_gene: TRBD2; CDR3aa: CASSFTSGRFNEQYF; CDR3nt: TGTGCCAGCAGTTTTACTAGCGGGAGGTTCAACGAGCAGTACTTC
abundance: NA; j_gene: TRBJ1-1; v_gene: TRBV5-4; len: 15; d_gene: TRBD1; CDR3aa: CASSSPGQGILSAFF; CDR3nt: TGTGCCAGCAGCTCACCGGGACAGGGTATTCTATCGGCTTTCTTT
abundance: NA; j_gene: TRBJ2-3; v_gene: TRBV5-8; len: 12; d_gene: NA; CDR3aa: CASSPDSNTQYF; CDR3nt: TGTGCCAGCAGCCCGGACAGCAATACGCAGTATTTT
abundance: NA; j_gene: TRBJ1-2; v_gene: TRBV28; len: 15; d_gene: NA; CDR3aa: CATSLPWAGGYGYTF; CDR3nt: TGTGCCACATCATTGCCTTGGGCCGGTGGCTATGGCTACACCTTC
abundance: NA; j_gene: TRBJ1-1; v_gene: TRBV4-2; len: 15; d_gene: TRBD1; CDR3aa: CASSQDRAGGTEAFF; CDR3nt: TGTGCCAGCAGCCAAGATCGGGCAGGGGGGACTGAAGCTTTCTTT
abundance: NA; j_gene: TRBJ2-1; v_gene: TRBV19; len: 12; d_gene: NA; CDR3aa: CASSPQRGEQFF; CDR3nt: TGTGCCAGTAGTCCTCAGAGGGGGGAGCAGTTCTTC
abundance: once; j_gene: TRBJ2-7; v_gene: TRBV7-2; len: 14; d_gene: TRBD2; CDR3aa: CASSFSGGRYEQYF; CDR3nt: TGTGCCAGCAGCTTTAGCGGGGGAAGGTACGAGCAGTACTTC
abundance: NA; j_gene: TRBJ1-2; v_gene: TRBV5-1; len: 15; d_gene: NA; CDR3aa: CASSLAGGTSYGYTF; CDR3nt: TGCGCCAGCAGCTTGGCGGGGGGAACTAGCTATGGCTACACCTTC
abundance: NA; j_gene: TRBJ2-1; v_gene: TRBV20-1; len: 11; d_gene: NA; CDR3aa: CSAQLPNEQFF; CDR3nt: TGCAGTGCTCAGCTTCCGAATGAGCAGTTCTTC
abundance: once; j_gene: TRBJ2-5; v_gene: TRBV5-1; len: 14; d_gene: NA; CDR3aa: CASSSRRGGETQYF; CDR3nt: TGCGCCAGCAGCTCCAGGCGGGGCGGAGAGACCCAGTACTTC
abundance: NA; j_gene: TRBJ2-1; v_gene: TRBV7-3; len: 15; d_gene: NA; CDR3aa: CASSSDRLSYNEQFF; CDR3nt: TGTGCCAGCAGCTCAGACAGACTCTCCTACAATGAGCAGTTCTTC
abundance: few; j_gene: TRBJ1-2; v_gene: TRBV7-2; len: 14; d_gene: TRBD1; CDR3aa: CASSRTGSNYGYTF; CDR3nt: TGTGCCAGCAGCCGGACAGGGAGTAACTATGGCTACACCTTC
abundance: NA; j_gene: TRBJ1-2; v_gene: TRBV28; len: 15; d_gene: NA; CDR3aa: CASTSGGGLRGGYTF; CDR3nt: TGTGCCAGCACCTCGGGCGGTGGTTTACGAGGGGGCTACACCTTC
abundance: NA; j_gene: TRBJ2-5; v_gene: TRBV7-9; len: 16; d_gene: TRBD2; CDR3aa: CASSPPGLAGAETQYF; CDR3nt: TGTGCCAGCAGCCCGCCTGGACTAGCGGGAGCAGAGACCCAGTACTTC
abundance: NA; j_gene: TRBJ1-1; v_gene: TRBV6-5; len: 14; d_gene: TRBD1; CDR3aa: CASSYGQGTLMAFF; CDR3nt: TGTGCCAGCAGTTACGGACAGGGCACCTTGATGGCTTTCTTT
abundance: NA; j_gene: TRBJ1-2; v_gene: TRBV4-3; len: 16; d_gene: NA; CDR3aa: CASSQDGRSTNYGYTF; CDR3nt: TGCGCCAGCAGCCAAGATGGCAGGTCCACTAACTATGGCTACACCTTC
abundance: few; j_gene: TRBJ2-2; v_gene: TRBV2; len: 13; d_gene: TRBD1; CDR3aa: CASTGQGNGELFF; CDR3nt: TGTGCCAGCACGGGACAGGGGAACGGGGAGCTGTTTTTT